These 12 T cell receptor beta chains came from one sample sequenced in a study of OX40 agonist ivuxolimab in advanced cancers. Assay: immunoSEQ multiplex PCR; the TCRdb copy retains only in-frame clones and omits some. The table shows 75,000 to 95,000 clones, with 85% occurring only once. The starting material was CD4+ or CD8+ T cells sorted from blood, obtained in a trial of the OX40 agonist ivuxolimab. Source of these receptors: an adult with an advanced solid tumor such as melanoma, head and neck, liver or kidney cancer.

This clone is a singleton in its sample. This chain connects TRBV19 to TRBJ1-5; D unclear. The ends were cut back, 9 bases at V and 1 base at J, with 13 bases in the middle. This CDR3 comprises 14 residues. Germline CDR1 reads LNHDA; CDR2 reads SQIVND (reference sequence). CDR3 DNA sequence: TGTGCCAGCGCGGGTGGAGGGAGCAATCAGCCCCAGCATTTT. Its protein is CASAGGGSNQPQHF. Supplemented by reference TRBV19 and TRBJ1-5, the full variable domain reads DGGITQSPKYLFRKEGQNVTLSCEQNLNHDAMYWYRQDPGQGLRLIYYSQIVNDFQKGDIAEGYSVSREKKESFPLTVTSAQKNPTAFYLCASAGGGSNQPQHFGDGTRLSIL.

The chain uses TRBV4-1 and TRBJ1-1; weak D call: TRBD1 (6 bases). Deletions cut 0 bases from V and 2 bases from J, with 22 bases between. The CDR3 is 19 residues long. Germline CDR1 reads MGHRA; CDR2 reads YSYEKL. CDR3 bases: TGCGCCAGCAGCCAAGAATCAGGGGCGCAGAAGGGGTCTAACACTGAAGCTTTCTTT. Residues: CASSQESGAQKGSNTEAFF.

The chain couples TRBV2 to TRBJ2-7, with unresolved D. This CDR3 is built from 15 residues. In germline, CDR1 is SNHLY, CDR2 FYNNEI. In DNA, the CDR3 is TGTGCGACCGAGTGGAAGGAGATGTTTAAGGGAGAGCAGTACTTC. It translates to CATEWKEMFKGEQYF.

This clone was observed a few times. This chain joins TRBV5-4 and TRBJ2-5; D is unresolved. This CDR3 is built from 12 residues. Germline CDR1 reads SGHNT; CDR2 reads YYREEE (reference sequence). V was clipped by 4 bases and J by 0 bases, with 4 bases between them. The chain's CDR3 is CASSLNQETQYF. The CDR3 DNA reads TGTGCCAGCAGCCTAAACCAAGAGACCCAGTACTTC. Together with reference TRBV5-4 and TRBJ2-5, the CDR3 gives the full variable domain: ETGVTQSPTHLIKTRGQQVTLRCSSQSGHNTVSWYQQALGQGPQFIFQYYREEENGRGNFPPRFSGLQFPNYSSELNVNALELDDSALYLCASSLNQETQYFGPGTRLLVL.

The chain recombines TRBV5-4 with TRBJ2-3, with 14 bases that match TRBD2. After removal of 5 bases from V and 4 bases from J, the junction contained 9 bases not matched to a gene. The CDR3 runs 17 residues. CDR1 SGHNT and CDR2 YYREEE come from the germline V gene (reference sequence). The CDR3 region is CASRLGLAGVGSDTQYF. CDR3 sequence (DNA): TGTGCCAGCAGGCTGGGACTAGCGGGAGTCGGTTCAGATACGCAGTATTTT.

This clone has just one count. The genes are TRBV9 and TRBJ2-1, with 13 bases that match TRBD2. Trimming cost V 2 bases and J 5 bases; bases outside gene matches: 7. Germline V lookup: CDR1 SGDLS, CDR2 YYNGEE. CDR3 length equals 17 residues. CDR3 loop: CASSVVGGTSGDNEQFF. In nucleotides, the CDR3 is TGTGCCAGCAGCGTTGTAGGCGGGACTAGCGGGGACAATGAGCAGTTCTTC. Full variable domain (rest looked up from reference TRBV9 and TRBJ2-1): DSGVTQTPKHLITATGQRVTLRCSPRSGDLSVYWYQQSLDQGLQFLIQYYNGEERAKGNILERFSAQQFPDLHSELNLSSLELGDSALYFCASSVVGGTSGDNEQFFGPGTRLTVL.

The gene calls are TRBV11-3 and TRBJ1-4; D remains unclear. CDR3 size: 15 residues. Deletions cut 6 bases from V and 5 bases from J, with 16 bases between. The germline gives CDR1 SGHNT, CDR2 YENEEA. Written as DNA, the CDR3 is TGTGCCAGCAGTTCTGCCGGGATATCGAATGAAAAACTGTTTTTT. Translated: CASSSAGISNEKLFF.

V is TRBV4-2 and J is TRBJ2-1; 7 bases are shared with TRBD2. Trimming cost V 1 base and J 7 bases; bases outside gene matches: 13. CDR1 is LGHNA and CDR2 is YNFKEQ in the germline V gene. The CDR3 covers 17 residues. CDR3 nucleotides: TGTGCCAGCAGCCAAGTATTCGTGGATCCCGGGGGGAATGAGCAGTTCTTC. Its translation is CASSQVFVDPGGNEQFF.

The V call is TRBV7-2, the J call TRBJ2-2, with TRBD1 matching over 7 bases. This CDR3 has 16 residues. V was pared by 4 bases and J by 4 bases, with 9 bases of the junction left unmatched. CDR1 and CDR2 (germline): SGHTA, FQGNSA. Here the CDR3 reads CASSSPWTGATGELFF. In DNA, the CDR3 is TGTGCCAGCAGCTCGCCCTGGACAGGAGCCACCGGGGAGCTGTTTTTT.

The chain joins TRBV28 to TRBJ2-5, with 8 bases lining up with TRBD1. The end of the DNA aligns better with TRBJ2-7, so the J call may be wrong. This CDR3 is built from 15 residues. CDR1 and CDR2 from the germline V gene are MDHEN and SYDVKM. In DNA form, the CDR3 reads TGTGCCAGCAGTCGTCAGACAGGGGCTTTCGCCGAGCAGTACTTC. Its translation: CASSRQTGAFAEQYF.

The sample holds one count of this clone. DNA for the CDR3: TGTGCCAGCCGCCCCCCGGCCTCCGGGGGCGCACTTAACTATGGCTACACCTTC. Translating gives CASRPPASGGALNYGYTF. The genes are TRBV7-9 and TRBJ1-2, with D possibly being TRBD1 (6 bases). From germline, CDR1 is SEHNR and CDR2 FQNEAQ (reference sequence). This CDR3 region has 18 residues. V was cut by 8 bases and J by 1 base, with 26 bases left in between.

The CDR3 region is CASIPGWVLTEAFF. The CDR3 DNA is TGTGCCAGCATCCCAGGGTGGGTGCTAACTGAAGCTTTCTTT. The chain joins TRBV6-1 to TRBJ1-1; a possible D gene is TRBD1 (5 bases). The CDR3 extends over 14 amino acids. Germline V gene data show CDR1 as MNHNS and CDR2 as SASEGT. V was pared by 7 bases and J by 5 bases, with 17 bases between.